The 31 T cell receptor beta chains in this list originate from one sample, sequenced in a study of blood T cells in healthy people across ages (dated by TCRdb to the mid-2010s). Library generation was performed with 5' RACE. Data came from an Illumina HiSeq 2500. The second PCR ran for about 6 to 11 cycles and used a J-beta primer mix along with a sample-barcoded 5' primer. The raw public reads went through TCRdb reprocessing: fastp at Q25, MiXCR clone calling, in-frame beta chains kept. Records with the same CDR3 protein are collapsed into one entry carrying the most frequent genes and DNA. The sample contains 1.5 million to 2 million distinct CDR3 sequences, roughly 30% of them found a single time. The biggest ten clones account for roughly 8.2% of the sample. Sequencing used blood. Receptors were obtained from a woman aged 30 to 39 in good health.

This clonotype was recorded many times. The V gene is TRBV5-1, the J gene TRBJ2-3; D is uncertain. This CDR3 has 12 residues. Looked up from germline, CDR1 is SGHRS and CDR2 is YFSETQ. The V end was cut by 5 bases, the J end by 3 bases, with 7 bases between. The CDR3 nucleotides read TGCGCCAGCAGTGGAGCGACAGATACGCAGTATTTT. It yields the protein CASSGATDTQYF.

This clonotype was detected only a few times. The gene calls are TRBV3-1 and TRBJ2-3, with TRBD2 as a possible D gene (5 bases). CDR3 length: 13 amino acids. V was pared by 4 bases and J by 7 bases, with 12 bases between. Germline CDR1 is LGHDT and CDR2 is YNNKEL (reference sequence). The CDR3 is CASSPARGYTQYF. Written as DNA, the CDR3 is TGTGCCAGCAGCCCGGCTCGAGGGTATACGCAGTATTTT.

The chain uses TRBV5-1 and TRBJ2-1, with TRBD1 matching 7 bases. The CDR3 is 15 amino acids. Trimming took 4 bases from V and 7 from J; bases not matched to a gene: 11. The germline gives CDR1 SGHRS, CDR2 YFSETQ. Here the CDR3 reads CASSPDRAVTNEQFF. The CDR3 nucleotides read TGCGCCAGCAGCCCAGACAGGGCCGTGACAAATGAGCAGTTCTTC.

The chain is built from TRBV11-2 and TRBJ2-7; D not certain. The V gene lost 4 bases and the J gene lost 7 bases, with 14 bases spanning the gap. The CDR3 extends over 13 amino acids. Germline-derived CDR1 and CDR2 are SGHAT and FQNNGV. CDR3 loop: CASSSVRFEEQYF. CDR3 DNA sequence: TGTGCCAGCAGCTCCGTCAGGTTCGAGGAGCAGTACTTC.

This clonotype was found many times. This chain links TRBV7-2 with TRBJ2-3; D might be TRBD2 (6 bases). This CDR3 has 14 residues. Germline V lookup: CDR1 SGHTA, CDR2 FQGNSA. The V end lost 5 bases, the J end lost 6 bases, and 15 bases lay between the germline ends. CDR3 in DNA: TGTGCCAGCAGCCTGCGGGGCCCCGCTGATACGCAGTATTTT. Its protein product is CASSLRGPADTQYF.

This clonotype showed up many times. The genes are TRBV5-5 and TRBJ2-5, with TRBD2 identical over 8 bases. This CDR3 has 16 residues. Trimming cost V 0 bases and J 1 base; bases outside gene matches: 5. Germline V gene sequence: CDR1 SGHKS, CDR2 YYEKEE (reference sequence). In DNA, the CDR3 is TGTGCCAGCAGCTTGGGCGGGGGGCCGATCCAAGAGACCCAGTACTTC. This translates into CASSLGGGPIQETQYF.

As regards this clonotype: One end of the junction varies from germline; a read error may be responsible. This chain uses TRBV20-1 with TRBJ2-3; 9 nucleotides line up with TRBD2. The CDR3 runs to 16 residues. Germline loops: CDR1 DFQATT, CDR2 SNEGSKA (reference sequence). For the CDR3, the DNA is TGCAGTGCTAGAATGGGGAGCGGGGGGCGCACCGATACGCAGTATTTT. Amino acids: CSARMGSGGRTDTQYF.

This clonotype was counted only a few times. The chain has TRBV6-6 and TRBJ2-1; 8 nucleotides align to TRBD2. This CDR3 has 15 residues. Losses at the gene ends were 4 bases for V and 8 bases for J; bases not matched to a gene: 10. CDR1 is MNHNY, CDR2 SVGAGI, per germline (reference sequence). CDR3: CASSLARGAQDEQFF. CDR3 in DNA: TGTGCCAGCAGTTTGGCGCGGGGGGCACAGGATGAGCAGTTCTTC.

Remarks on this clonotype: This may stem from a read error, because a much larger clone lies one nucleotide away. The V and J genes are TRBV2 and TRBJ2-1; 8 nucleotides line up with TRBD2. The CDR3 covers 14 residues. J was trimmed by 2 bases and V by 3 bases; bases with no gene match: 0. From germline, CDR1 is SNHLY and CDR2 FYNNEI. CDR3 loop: CASSDSGTYNEQFF. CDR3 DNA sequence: TGTGCCAGCAGTGATAGCGGGACCTACAATGAGCAGTTCTTC. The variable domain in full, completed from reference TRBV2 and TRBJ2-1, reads EPEVTQTPSHQVTQMGQEVILRCVPISNHLYFYWYRQILGQKVEFLVSFYNNEISEKSEIFDDQFSVERPDGSNFTLKIRSTKLEDSAMYFCASSDSGTYNEQFFGPGTRLTVL.

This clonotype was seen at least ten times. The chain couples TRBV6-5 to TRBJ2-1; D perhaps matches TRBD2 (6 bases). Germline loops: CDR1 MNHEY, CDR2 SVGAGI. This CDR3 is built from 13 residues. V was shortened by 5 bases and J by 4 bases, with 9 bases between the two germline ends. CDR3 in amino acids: CASSRRGYNEQFF. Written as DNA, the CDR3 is TGTGCCAGCAGTCGGAGGGGATACAATGAGCAGTTCTTC.

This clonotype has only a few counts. CDR3 DNA sequence: TGTGCCAGCAGTGACCAACTAGCGGGGAGGAGAGAGACCCAGTACTTC. Translating gives CASSDQLAGRRETQYF. The chain employs TRBV6-4 and TRBJ2-5, with TRBD2 identical over 10 bases. Germline V gives CDR1 MRHNA, CDR2 SNTAGT. With V trimmed by 2 bases and J by 4 bases, 7 bases remained unmatched. The CDR3 extends over 16 amino acids.

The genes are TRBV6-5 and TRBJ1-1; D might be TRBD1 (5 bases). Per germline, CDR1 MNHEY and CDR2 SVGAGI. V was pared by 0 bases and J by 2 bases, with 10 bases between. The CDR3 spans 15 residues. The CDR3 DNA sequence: TGTGCCAGCAGTTACTCGACAGACATAAACACTGAAGCTTTCTTT. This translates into CASSYSTDINTEAFF.

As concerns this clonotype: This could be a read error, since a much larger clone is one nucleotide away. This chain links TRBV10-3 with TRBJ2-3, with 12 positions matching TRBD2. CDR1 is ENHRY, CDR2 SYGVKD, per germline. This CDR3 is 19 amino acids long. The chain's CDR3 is CAISVEGLAGPRSIDTQYF. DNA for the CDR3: TGTGCCATCAGTGTTGAAGGACTAGCGGGACCCCGAAGCATAGATACGCAGTATTTT.

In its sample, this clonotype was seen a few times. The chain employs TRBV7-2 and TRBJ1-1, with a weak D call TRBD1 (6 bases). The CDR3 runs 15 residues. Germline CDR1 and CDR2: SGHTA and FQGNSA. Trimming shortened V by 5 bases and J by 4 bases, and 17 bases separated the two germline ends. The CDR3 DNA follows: TGTGCCAGCAGCCTGCAGCGGCAGGGGCCCACTGAAGCTTTCTTT. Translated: CASSLQRQGPTEAFF.

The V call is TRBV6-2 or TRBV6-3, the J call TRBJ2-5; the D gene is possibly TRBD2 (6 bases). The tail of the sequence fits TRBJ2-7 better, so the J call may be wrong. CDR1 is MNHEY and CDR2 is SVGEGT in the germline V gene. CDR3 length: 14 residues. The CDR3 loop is CATKGWEAGVEQYF. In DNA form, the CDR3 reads TGTGCCACCAAAGGATGGGAGGCCGGGGTCGAGCAGTACTTC.

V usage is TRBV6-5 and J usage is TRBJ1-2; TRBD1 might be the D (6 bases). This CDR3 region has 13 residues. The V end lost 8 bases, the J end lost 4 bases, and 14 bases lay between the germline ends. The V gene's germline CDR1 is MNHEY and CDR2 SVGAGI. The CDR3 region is CASQSRGVYGYTF. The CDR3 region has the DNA TGTGCCAGCCAAAGCAGGGGCGTCTATGGCTACACCTTC.

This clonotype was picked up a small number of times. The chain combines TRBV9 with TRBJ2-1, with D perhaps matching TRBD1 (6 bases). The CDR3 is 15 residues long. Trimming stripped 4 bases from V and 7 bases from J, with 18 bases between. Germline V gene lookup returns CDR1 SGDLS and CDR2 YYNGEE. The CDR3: CASSRTRQARNEQFF. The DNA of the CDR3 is TGTGCCAGCAGCCGAACCCGACAGGCCCGAAATGAGCAGTTCTTC.

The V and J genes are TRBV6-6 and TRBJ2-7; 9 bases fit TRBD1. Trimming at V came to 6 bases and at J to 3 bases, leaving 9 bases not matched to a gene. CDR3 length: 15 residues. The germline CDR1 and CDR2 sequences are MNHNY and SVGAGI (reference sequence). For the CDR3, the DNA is TGTGCCAGCAGCGAAGGGACAGGGATATTCTACGAGCAGTACTTC. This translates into CASSEGTGIFYEQYF.

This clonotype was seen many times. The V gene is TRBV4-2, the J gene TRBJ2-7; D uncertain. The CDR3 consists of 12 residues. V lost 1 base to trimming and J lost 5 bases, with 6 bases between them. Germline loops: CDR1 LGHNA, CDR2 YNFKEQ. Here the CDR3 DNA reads TGTGCCAGCAGCCAAGTCGCCAACGAGCAGTACTTC. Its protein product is CASSQVANEQYF.

CDR3 nucleotides: TGCAGTGCTAGAGCTCTCCCCAGGGACGATACGCAGTATTTT. This sequence encodes CSARALPRDDTQYF. V gene TRBV20-1 combines with J gene TRBJ2-3; the D gene could be TRBD1 or TRBD2 (5 bases each). Germline V gene sequence: CDR1 DFQATT, CDR2 SNEGSKA (reference sequence). The CDR3 has 14 amino acids. V lost 1 base, J lost 6 bases, and 14 bases lay in between.

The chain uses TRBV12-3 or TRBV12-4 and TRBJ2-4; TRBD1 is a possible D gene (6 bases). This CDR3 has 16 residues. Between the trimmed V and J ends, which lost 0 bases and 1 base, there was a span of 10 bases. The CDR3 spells CASSLAQGMAKNIQYF. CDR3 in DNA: TGTGCCAGCAGTTTAGCGCAGGGGATGGCCAAAAACATTCAGTACTTC.

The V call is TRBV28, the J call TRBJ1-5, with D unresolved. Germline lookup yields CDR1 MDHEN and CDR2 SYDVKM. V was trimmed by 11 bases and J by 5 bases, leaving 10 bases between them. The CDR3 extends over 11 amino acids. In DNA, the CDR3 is TGTGCCTCCGGGGTTCATCAGCCCCAGCATTTT. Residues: CASGVHQPQHF. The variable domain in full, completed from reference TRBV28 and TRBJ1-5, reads DVKVTQSSRYLVKRTGEKVFLECVQDMDHENMFWYRQDPGLGLRLIYFSYDVKMKEKGDIPEGYSVSREKKERFSLILESASTNQTSMYLCASGVHQPQHFGDGTRLSIL.

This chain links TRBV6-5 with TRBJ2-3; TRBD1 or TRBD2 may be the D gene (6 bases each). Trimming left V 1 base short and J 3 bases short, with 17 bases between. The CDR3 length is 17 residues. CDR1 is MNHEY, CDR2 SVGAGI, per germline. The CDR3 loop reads CASSYWARGHRTDTQYF. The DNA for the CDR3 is TGTGCCAGCAGTTACTGGGCCCGGGGGCACCGGACAGATACGCAGTATTTT.

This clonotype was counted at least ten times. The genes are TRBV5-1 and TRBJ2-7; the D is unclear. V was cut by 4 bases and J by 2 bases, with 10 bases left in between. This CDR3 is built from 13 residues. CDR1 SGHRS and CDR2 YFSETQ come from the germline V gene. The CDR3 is CASSPDGAYEQYF. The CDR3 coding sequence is TGCGCCAGCAGCCCGGACGGAGCCTACGAGCAGTACTTC.

The CDR3 DNA sequence: TGTGCCAGCAGTCCCCCCACGGGTAATCAGCCCCAGCATTTT. It is translated as CASSPPTGNQPQHF. The chain is built from TRBV12-3 or TRBV12-4 and TRBJ1-5; D ambiguous. There are 14 residues in the CDR3. Deletions cut 5 bases from V and 4 bases from J, with 12 bases between.

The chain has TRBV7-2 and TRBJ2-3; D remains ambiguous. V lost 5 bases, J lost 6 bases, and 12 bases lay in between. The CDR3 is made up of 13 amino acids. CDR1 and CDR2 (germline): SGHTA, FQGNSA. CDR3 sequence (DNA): TGTGCCAGCAGCCTAAATTGGTATGATACGCAGTATTTT. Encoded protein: CASSLNWYDTQYF.

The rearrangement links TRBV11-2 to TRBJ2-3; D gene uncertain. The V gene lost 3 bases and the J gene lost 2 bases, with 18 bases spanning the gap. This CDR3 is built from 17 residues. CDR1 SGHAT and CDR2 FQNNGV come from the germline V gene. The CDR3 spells CASSLGRRLKPTDTQYF. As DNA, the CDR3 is TGTGCCAGCAGCTTGGGCCGGCGTCTTAAACCCACAGATACGCAGTATTTT.

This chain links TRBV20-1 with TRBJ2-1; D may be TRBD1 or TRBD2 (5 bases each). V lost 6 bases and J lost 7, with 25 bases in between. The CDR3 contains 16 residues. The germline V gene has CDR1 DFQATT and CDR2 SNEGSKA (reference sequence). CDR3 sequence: CSAPRRRAGRGNEQFF. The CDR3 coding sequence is TGCAGTGCCCCAAGGAGGAGAGCAGGGAGAGGTAATGAGCAGTTCTTC.

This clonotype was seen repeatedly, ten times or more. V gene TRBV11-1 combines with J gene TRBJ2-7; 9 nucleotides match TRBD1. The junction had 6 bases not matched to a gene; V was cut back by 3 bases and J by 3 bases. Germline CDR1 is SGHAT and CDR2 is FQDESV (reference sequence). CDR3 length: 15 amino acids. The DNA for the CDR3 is TGTGCCAGCAGCTTGCGGGGACAGGGAGACTACGAGCAGTACTTC. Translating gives CASSLRGQGDYEQYF.

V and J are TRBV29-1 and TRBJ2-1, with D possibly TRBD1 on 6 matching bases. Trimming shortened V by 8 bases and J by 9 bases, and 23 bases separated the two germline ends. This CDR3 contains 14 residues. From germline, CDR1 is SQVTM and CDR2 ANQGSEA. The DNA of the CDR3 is TGCAGCCCCGAACGGGACATCACGGTCGGTGAGCAGTTCTTC. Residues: CSPERDITVGEQFF.

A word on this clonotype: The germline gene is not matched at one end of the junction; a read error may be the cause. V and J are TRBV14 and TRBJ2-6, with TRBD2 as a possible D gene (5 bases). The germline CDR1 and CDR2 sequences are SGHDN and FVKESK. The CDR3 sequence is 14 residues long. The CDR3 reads CVSSQRLGANVLTF. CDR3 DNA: TGTGTCAGCAGCCAGCGGTTAGGGGCCAACGTCCTGACTTTC.